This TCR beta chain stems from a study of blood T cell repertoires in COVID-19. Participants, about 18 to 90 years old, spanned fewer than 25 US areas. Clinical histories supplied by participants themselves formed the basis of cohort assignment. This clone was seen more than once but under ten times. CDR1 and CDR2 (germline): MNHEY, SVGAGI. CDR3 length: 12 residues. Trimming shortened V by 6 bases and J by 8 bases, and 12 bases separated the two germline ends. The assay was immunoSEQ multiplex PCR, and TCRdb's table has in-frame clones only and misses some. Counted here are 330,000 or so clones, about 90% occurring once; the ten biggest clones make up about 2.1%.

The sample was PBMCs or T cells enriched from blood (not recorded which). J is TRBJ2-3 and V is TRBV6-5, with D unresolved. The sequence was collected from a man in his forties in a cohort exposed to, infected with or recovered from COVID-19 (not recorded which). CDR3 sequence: CASRLSSGTQYF. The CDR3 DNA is TGTGCCAGCAGGCTCAGTTCGGGTACGCAGTATTTT.